The 21 T cell receptor beta chains in this list originate from one sample, sequenced in a study of T cell changes during pregnancy in multiple sclerosis. The protocol was immunoSEQ multiplex PCR, while the TCRdb copy is restricted to in-frame clones and leaves out a portion. The sample has 100,000 or so clones; 94% are singletons. The material was peripheral blood, obtained before pregnancy. The receptor set was obtained from a female donor with multiple sclerosis, enrolled in a pregnancy study.

The chain combines TRBV4-1 with TRBJ2-2; 8 positions agree with TRBD1. Germline CDR1 is MGHRA and CDR2 is YSYEKL. The CDR3 has 15 residues. V lost 2 bases, J lost 4 bases, and 3 bases stayed unmatched. The CDR3 bases are TGCGCCAGCAGCCAATCAGGGGGCCCCACCGGGGAGCTGTTTTTT. As protein: CASSQSGGPTGELFF.

Only one count was recorded for this clone. The V and J genes are TRBV19 and TRBJ2-5; the match to TRBD2 covers 7 bases. The germline gives CDR1 LNHDA, CDR2 SQIVND (reference sequence). V was pared by 7 bases and J by 5 bases, with 13 bases of the junction left unmatched. The CDR3 is 15 amino acids. CDR3 in amino acids: CASTIAGGMGETQYF. CDR3 nucleotide sequence: TGTGCCAGTACCATCGCCGGGGGGATGGGGGAGACCCAGTACTTC.

The gene calls are TRBV29-1 and TRBJ2-5, with TRBD1 as a possible D gene (6 bases). The CDR3 runs to 14 residues. Germline V gives CDR1 SQVTM, CDR2 ANQGSEA. The ends were cut back, 7 bases at V and 4 bases at J, with 19 bases in the middle. The CDR3 nucleotides are TGCAGCGCCCCAATTCCGACAGGTTCAGAGACCCAGTACTTC. Protein product: CSAPIPTGSETQYF.

The chain joins TRBV28 to TRBJ1-1, with TRBD1 matching 10 bases. Germline values: CDR1 MDHEN, CDR2 SYDVKM. CDR3 length: 15 residues. Trimming took 3 bases from V and 3 from J; bases not matched to a gene: 4. Written as DNA, the CDR3 is TGTGCCAGCAGTTTGACAGGGGGCGCGGACACTGAAGCTTTCTTT. Translating gives CASSLTGGADTEAFF.

The gene calls are TRBV9 and TRBJ2-7, with TRBD2 matching over 8 bases. Germline-derived CDR1 and CDR2 are SGDLS and YYNGEE. The CDR3 runs 17 residues. After removal of 8 bases from V and 0 bases from J, the junction contained 16 bases not matched to a gene. The DNA for the CDR3 is TGTGCCAGAAAACTTACTGACGGGAGGGCCATCTCCTACGAGCAGTACTTC. It specifies CARKLTDGRAISYEQYF.

The chain links TRBV9 to TRBJ2-1; TRBD1 matches at 10 bases. Germline values: CDR1 SGDLS, CDR2 YYNGEE. The CDR3 loop spans 14 amino acids. Trimming cost V 7 bases and J 6 bases; bases outside gene matches: 7. The CDR3 here is CASGRDRGINEQFF. CDR3 in DNA: TGTGCCAGCGGCCGGGACAGGGGCATCAATGAGCAGTTCTTC. The variable domain in full, with the rest retrieved from reference TRBV9 and TRBJ2-1, is DSGVTQTPKHLITATGQRVTLRCSPRSGDLSVYWYQQSLDQGLQFLIQYYNGEERAKGNILERFSAQQFPDLHSELNLSSLELGDSALYFCASGRDRGINEQFFGPGTRLTVL.

The rearrangement uses TRBV4-1 and TRBJ2-7, with D maybe TRBD1 (5 bases). This CDR3 is built from 13 residues. V dropped 1 base and J dropped 4 bases, with 8 bases sitting between them. Germline CDR1 and CDR2: MGHRA and YSYEKL. The CDR3 DNA follows: TGCGCCAGCAGCCAAGTGACAGCTTACGAGCAGTACTTC. This translates into CASSQVTAYEQYF.

This chain uses TRBV27 with TRBJ2-7; D is ambiguous. V gave up 2 bases and J gave up 0 bases, with 5 bases separating them. There are 13 residues in the CDR3. Per the germline V gene, CDR1 is MNHEY and CDR2 is SMNVEV (reference sequence). Here the CDR3 reads CASSLMSSYEQYF. The CDR3 DNA reads TGTGCCAGCAGTTTAATGAGCTCCTACGAGCAGTACTTC.

The rearrangement joins TRBV4-2 to TRBJ2-3; 15 bases map to TRBD2. Germline-derived CDR1 and CDR2 are LGHNA and YNFKEQ. This CDR3 contains 17 residues. J was trimmed by 5 bases and V by 1 base; bases with no gene match: 4. For the CDR3, the DNA is TGTGCCAGCAGCCAAGGGGGACTAGCGGGAGGATTAGATACGCAGTATTTT. Its protein is CASSQGGLAGGLDTQYF.

CDR3 DNA: TGTGCCAGCAGTTTATCCGGACAGGACTTTGGTGCTGAAGCTTTCTTT. It encodes CASSLSGQDFGAEAFF. V and J are TRBV27 and TRBJ1-1; 7 bases align to TRBD1. Germline V CDR1 and CDR2: MNHEY, SMNVEV (reference sequence). There are 16 residues in the CDR3. Trimming at V came to 0 bases and at J to 6 bases, leaving 10 bases not matched to a gene.

The genes are TRBV28 and TRBJ1-6, with a tentative D call TRBD1 (5 bases). Trimming stripped 2 bases from V and 7 bases from J, with 15 bases between. From germline, CDR1 is MDHEN and CDR2 SYDVKM. There are 16 residues in the CDR3. The CDR3 sequence is CASSLPPPGSNSPLHF. CDR3 nucleotide sequence: TGTGCCAGCAGTTTACCCCCCCCAGGGTCCAATTCACCCCTCCACTTT.

The chain links TRBV2 to TRBJ2-7; D is unclear. Germline V lookup: CDR1 SNHLY, CDR2 FYNNEI. V was trimmed by 3 bases and J by 3 bases, leaving 12 bases between them. This CDR3 region has 14 residues. As DNA, the CDR3 is TGTGCCAGCAGTGACAGAGGTATATTCTACGAGCAGTACTTC. This translates into CASSDRGIFYEQYF.

This clone was detected once. The J gene is TRBJ2-7, the V gene TRBV25-1; D is unresolved. The CDR3 contains 11 residues. Between the trimmed V and J ends, which lost 1 base and 6 bases, there was a span of 4 bases. Germline-derived CDR1 and CDR2 are MGHDK and SYGVNS. The DNA for the CDR3 is TGTGCCAGCAGTGAATTTCTCGAGCAGTACTTC. Protein: CASSEFLEQYF.

The chain recombines TRBV9 with TRBJ2-2; 12 nucleotides align to TRBD1. The CDR3 has 16 amino acids. The germline gives CDR1 SGDLS, CDR2 YYNGEE. Unmatched junction bases numbered 10, after V lost 5 bases and J lost 8 bases. The CDR3 spells CASSPPGQGATGELFF. CDR3 coding DNA: TGTGCCAGCAGTCCCCCGGGACAGGGGGCAACTGGGGAGCTGTTTTTT.

The chain links TRBV28 to TRBJ2-5, with 10 bases lining up with TRBD1. This CDR3 spans 13 amino acids. Trimming cost V 5 bases and J 7 bases; bases outside gene matches: 4. The V gene's germline CDR1 is MDHEN and CDR2 SYDVKM. CDR3 nucleotides: TGTGCCAGCAGTCCCCGGGACAGGGGGACCCAGTACTTC. This gives the protein CASSPRDRGTQYF.

The chain is built from TRBV9 and TRBJ1-3; a weak D match, TRBD1 (5 bases). The CDR3 has 14 amino acids. Germline lookup yields CDR1 SGDLS and CDR2 YYNGEE. V was pared by 3 bases and J by 0 bases, with 7 bases between. CDR3 amino acids: CASSGQHSGNTIYF. The CDR3 DNA reads as TGTGCCAGCAGCGGACAGCACTCTGGAAACACCATATATTTT.

The V call is TRBV28, the J call TRBJ2-7; TRBD1 aligns across 9 bases. V lost 4 bases to trimming and J lost 6 bases; unmatched junction nucleotides: 10. CDR1 and CDR2 (germline): MDHEN, SYDVKM. This CDR3 contains 15 residues. This chain's CDR3 is CASSSLSRTGVEQYF. DNA for the CDR3: TGTGCCAGCAGTTCTCTTTCCAGGACAGGGGTCGAGCAGTACTTC.

V gene TRBV5-6 combines with J gene TRBJ1-5, with 9 nucleotides matching TRBD1. J was trimmed by 8 bases and V by 3 bases; bases with no gene match: 6. The CDR3 runs to 14 residues. Germline CDR1 reads SGHDT; CDR2 reads YYEEEE. CDR3 DNA sequence: TGTGCCAGCAGCTATGGGACAGGGTTAAAGCCCCAGCATTTT. The encoded protein is CASSYGTGLKPQHF.

The chain combines TRBV18 with TRBJ1-1; 7 bases align to TRBD1. The CDR3 is 12 residues long. Germline V CDR1 and CDR2: KGHSH, LQKENI. V lost 3 bases, J lost 7 bases, and 2 bases stayed unmatched. The CDR3 sequence is CASSPDRVEAFF. The DNA of the CDR3 is TGTGCCAGCTCACCCGACAGGGTTGAAGCTTTCTTT.

This clone was recorded once. The rearrangement links TRBV11-2 to TRBJ2-7, with D possibly TRBD1 on 6 matching bases. Germline CDR1 reads SGHAT; CDR2 reads FQNNGV. V shed 4 bases and J shed 4 bases, with 11 bases lying between them. The CDR3 is 13 amino acids. CDR3 residues: CASSSGDVYEQYF. The CDR3 bases are TGTGCCAGCAGCTCAGGGGATGTGTACGAGCAGTACTTC.

This rearrangement joins TRBV7-2 to TRBJ2-7; 9 bases are shared with TRBD2. The CDR3 length is 15 residues. The ends lost 0 bases at V and 0 bases at J; junction bases unmatched: 0. Looked up from germline, CDR1 is SGHTA and CDR2 is FQGNSA. The CDR3 here is CASSLASGSSYEQYF. CDR3 nucleotide sequence: TGTGCCAGCAGCTTAGCTAGCGGGAGCTCCTACGAGCAGTACTTC.